The rows below give T cell receptor beta chains drawn from one sample of a study of cytomegalovirus exposure and HLA in healthy donors. The table came from immunoSEQ multiplex PCR; TCRdb's copy has only in-frame clones and leaves some out. Of some 160,000 clones in the sample, roughly 80% are singletons; the top ten hold 1.3%. The sample taken for sequencing was PBMCs. Receptor source: a man over 45 in good health and CMV-seropositive. CDR3s leave out the opening cysteine and the closing phenylalanine or tryptophan. Fields, in order: J gene, V gene, CDR3 protein.

J: TRBJ1-1
V: TRBV27
CDR3: ASSFGRQGMNTEAF

J: TRBJ2-3
V: TRBV4-3
CDR3: ASSQDRATDTQY

J: TRBJ2-3
V: TRBV7-3
CDR3: ASSIGTSGATDTQY

J: TRBJ2-7
V: TRBV28
CDR3: ASSLPDRGFYEQY

J: TRBJ1-1
V: TRBV5-8
CDR3: ASSQTRDREWAF

J: TRBJ2-7
V: TRBV20-1
CDR3: SAQSGYEQY

J: TRBJ2-7
V: TRBV6-5
CDR3: ASSYGGGIYEQY

J: TRBJ1-3
V: TRBV5-6
CDR3: ASSFRQGGVNTIY

J: TRBJ2-3
V: TRBV7-8
CDR3: ASSLGVAGGGTDTQY

J: TRBJ1-1
V: TRBV28
CDR3: ASSGEGGQGTEAF

J: TRBJ1-6
V: TRBV27
CDR3: ASRTSSGGWAPLH

J: TRBJ2-7
V: TRBV9
CDR3: ASSTAGLALDEQY

J: TRBJ2-5
V: TRBV7-6
CDR3: ASSLGGFQETQY

J: TRBJ2-3
V: TRBV10-3
CDR3: AISRQDSTDTQY

J: TRBJ2-1
V: TRBV9
CDR3: ASSMGPSYNEQF

J: TRBJ2-5
V: TRBV27
CDR3: ASSQSGGQETQY

J: TRBJ2-1
V: TRBV19
CDR3: ASSGGLYNEQF

J: TRBJ1-1
V: TRBV11-2
CDR3: ASSLILVQGTNTEAF

J: TRBJ2-1
V: TRBV27
CDR3: ASSPGTSGAYNEQF

J: TRBJ2-7
V: TRBV5-6
CDR3: ASSLYSYEQY

J: TRBJ2-7
V: TRBV6-6
CDR3: ASSARVSYEQY

J: TRBJ2-3
V: TRBV5-1
CDR3: ASTTGGQEDTQY

J: TRBJ1-5
V: TRBV2
CDR3: ATADREIGQPQH

J: TRBJ2-1
V: TRBV10-3
CDR3: AISELADSYNEQF

J: TRBJ2-7
V: TRBV7-9
CDR3: ASSPSFFTGSLYEQY

J: TRBJ2-3
V: TRBV7-2
CDR3: ASSSRRRAQADTQY

J: TRBJ2-2
V: TRBV5-1
CDR3: ASSLEGASGTVYTGELF

J: TRBJ2-3
V: TRBV29-1
CDR3: SVPGQGRLAGGGDTQY